This T cell receptor beta chain originates from a study of a mutant IDH1 vaccine in newly diagnosed glioma. From germline, CDR1 is MNHEY and CDR2 SMNVEV (reference sequence). V lost 4 bases to trimming and J lost 1 base; unmatched junction nucleotides: 7. The CDR3 spans 16 residues. Time point in this sample: baseline, week 1 (first vaccination visit). Treatment specified: pre-vaccination baseline after standard-of-care therapy. Sequencing used immunoSEQ multiplex PCR; TCRdb keeps in-frame clones, though not all of them. The sample shows about 38,000 clones, around 78% of them seen only once. This clonotype was sampled from a man aged 35 to 55 with glioma. Some clones in this sample may be carry-over from other donors' samples. The sample was PBMCs, taken from a glioma patient treated with radiotherapy, temozolomide or both. The chain recombines TRBV27 with TRBJ2-3; 8 bases map to TRBD2. The CDR3 region has the DNA TGTGCCAGCAGTTCCCCTAGCGGGCCGGGCACAGATACGCAGTATTTT. It encodes CASSSPSGPGTDTQYF.